The rows below give T cell receptor beta chains drawn from one sample of a study of tumor-infiltrating lymphocytes in localized non-small cell lung cancer. The table came from immunoSEQ multiplex PCR; TCRdb's copy has only in-frame clones and leaves some out. Found here are about 16,000 clones, around 80% of them singletons; the top ten hold 4% to 5%. The sample consisted of lung tumor tissue. The receptors derive from a human donor with non-small cell lung cancer. CDR3s include the opening cysteine and the closing phenylalanine or tryptophan. Expanded clones get a size class; other rows say once, few or many, or leave the size out.

V,J,size,CDR3
TRBV6-1,TRBJ2-3,NA,CASTPRGHLTDTQYF
TRBV5-1,TRBJ1-4,few,CASSFSTTEKLFF
TRBV11-2,TRBJ1-1,NA,CASSPVNLNTEAFF
TRBV2,TRBJ1-1,NA,CASCLFAGNTEAFF
TRBV28,TRBJ2-7,NA,CASSTTGPFYEQYF
TRBV6-1,TRBJ1-2,once,CASSLDGNYGYTF
TRBV10-2,TRBJ1-1,NA,CASSDGQYRMNTEAFF
TRBV4-2,TRBJ1-2,NA,CASSDGGGVNYGYTF
TRBV7-8,TRBJ2-3,once,CASSFDYTQYF
TRBV6-5,TRBJ1-1,NA,CASSQQGNTEAFF
TRBV18,TRBJ1-1,NA,CASSPAGTANTEAFF
TRBV4-3,TRBJ1-1,NA,CASSQDRPSREAFF
TRBV7-3,TRBJ2-3,NA,CASSLDGGQYF
TRBV19,TRBJ2-1,few,CASSHQLLPGQVSYNEQFF
TRBV28,TRBJ2-3,few,CASSLWVTDTQYF
TRBV6-4,TRBJ2-7,NA,CAGRQGSYEQYF
TRBV6-7,TRBJ1-2,NA,CASSYSYGTEWNPGSGYTF
TRBV5-6,TRBJ1-1,NA,CASSSWPGVGTEAFF
TRBV15,TRBJ2-7,NA,CATRGRDEQYF
TRBV7-2,TRBJ2-3,NA,CASSDTGTRATDTQYF
TRBV5-1,TRBJ2-7,NA,CASSSSGPYEQYF
TRBV10-3,TRBJ2-7,NA,CAISEGLAGDDEQYF
TRBV5-6,TRBJ1-3,NA,CASRTVNSGNTIYF
TRBV5-6,TRBJ2-1,few,CASSLSRWEQFF
TRBV21-1,TRBJ2-2,NA,CARPGANTGELFF
TRBV7-3,TRBJ2-7,NA,CASSLTGAEPYEQYF
TRBV27,TRBJ2-7,NA,CASSPWTSGGAISYEQYF
TRBV21-1,TRBJ1-5,once,CAPGAHRLYSNQPQHF
TRBV7-2,TRBJ1-2,NA,CASSRNLDETGYGYTF
TRBV30,TRBJ1-1,NA,CAWGSGGAEAFF
TRBV4-3,TRBJ2-1,NA,CASSQVVGSGAYNEQFF
TRBV7-4,TRBJ2-2,NA,CASSLGGGPAGELFF
TRBV29-1,TRBJ2-5,few,CSVRLAGDQETQYF
TRBV7-9,TRBJ1-4,NA,CASSLGTGLREKLFF
TRBV6-5,TRBJ1-3,NA,CASSYTQRSGNTIYF